Below are 6 T cell receptor beta chains sequenced from a single sample in a study of cytomegalovirus exposure and HLA in healthy donors. The PCR had 60 Vbeta and 13 Jbeta primers. Measured with immunoSEQ multiplex PCR; TCRdb has only the in-frame clones, and not every one. This table has 150,000 to 200,000 clones, 75% to 85% appearing once. Sequencing was done on a sample of PBMCs. The receptor set was obtained from a woman aged 18-29 years in good health and CMV-seronegative.

The chain carries TRBV5-1 and TRBJ2-5; 11 bases are a match to TRBD2. The CDR3 loop spans 17 amino acids. Germline-derived CDR1 and CDR2 are SGHRS and YFSETQ. The trim removed 0 bases at V and 1 base at J, leaving 5 bases unmatched. The CDR3 sequence: CASSLGLAGSPQETQYF. CDR3 sequence (DNA): TGCGCCAGCAGCTTGGGACTAGCGGGGTCCCCCCAAGAGACCCAGTACTTC. The full variable domain, in which reference TRBV5-1 and TRBJ2-5 provide the parts outside the CDR3, is KAGVTQTPRYLIKTRGQQVTLSCSPISGHRSVSWYQQTPGQGLQFLFEYFSETQRNKGNFPGRFSGRQFSNSRSEMNVSTLELGDSALYLCASSLGLAGSPQETQYFGPGTRLLVL.

The chain combines TRBV19 with TRBJ1-5; 10 bases agree with TRBD1. The J segment lost 6 bases and the V segment lost 4 bases, leaving 3 bases of the junction unmatched. The germline V gene has CDR1 LNHDA and CDR2 SQIVND (reference sequence). The CDR3 runs 14 residues. Here the CDR3 reads CASSRTGGPQPQHF. The CDR3 nucleotides read TGTGCCAGTAGTAGGACAGGGGGTCCTCAGCCCCAGCATTTT.

The chain joins TRBV11-3 to TRBJ2-1; 10 positions match TRBD2. Unmatched junction bases numbered 6, after V lost 2 bases and J lost 8 bases. This CDR3 has 15 amino acids. The germline V gene has CDR1 SGHNT and CDR2 YENEEA. DNA of the CDR3: TGTGCCAGCAGCTTATCTAGCGGGAGCGGCGATGAGCAGTTCTTC. Its protein product is CASSLSSGSGDEQFF. Together with reference TRBV11-3 and TRBJ2-1, the CDR3 gives the full variable domain: EAGVVQSPRYKIIEKKQPVAFWCNPISGHNTLYWYLQNLGQGPELLIRYENEEAVDDSQLPKDRFSAERLKGVDSTLKIQPAELGDSAVYLCASSLSSGSGDEQFFGPGTRLTVL.

A single count supports this clone. The chain carries TRBV6-5 and TRBJ1-2; D is possibly TRBD1 (5 bases). V was pared by 0 bases and J by 5 bases, with 7 bases between. Germline values: CDR1 MNHEY, CDR2 SVGAGI. The CDR3 covers 13 residues. For the CDR3, the DNA is TGTGCCAGCAGTTACTCGAAGGGGTATGGCTACACCTTC. Translated: CASSYSKGYGYTF.

CDR3 in DNA: TGCGCCAGCAGCCGGGGGGGGGACCCAGCGTTTTACGAGCAGTACTTC. As protein: CASSRGGDPAFYEQYF. The rearrangement joins TRBV5-1 to TRBJ2-7; 8 bases map to TRBD2. Germline trimming cut 4 bases from V and 4 bases from J; bases unmatched to any gene: 13. The CDR3 loop spans 16 amino acids. CDR1 is SGHRS, CDR2 YFSETQ, per germline.

The chain employs TRBV6-5 and TRBJ2-7; possible D gene TRBD1, 6 bases. The CDR3 extends over 13 amino acids. Germline assignment: CDR1 MNHEY and CDR2 SVGAGI. V was shortened by 2 bases and J by 4 bases, with 9 bases between the two germline ends. As DNA, the CDR3 is TGTGCCAGCAGTTACGACAGGCAGTACGAGCAGTACTTC. Translated: CASSYDRQYEQYF.